One and the same sample provided the 23 T cell receptor beta chains below, sequenced in a study of shared clonotypes between healthy human individuals. CD45RO-negative cells were positively selected for CCR7, leaving out terminally differentiated effector memory CD45RA+ cells. Libraries were prepared by immunoSEQ multiplex PCR; TCRdb keeps only in-frame clonotypes and omits some of them. The data contain some 2 million clones, about 94% of them singletons. The sample taken for sequencing was naive CD8+ T cells sorted from blood. These receptors originate from a man between 18 and 35 years old in good health.

The chain recombines TRBV9 with TRBJ1-1; 9 nucleotides align to TRBD1. CDR1 is SGDLS, CDR2 YYNGEE, per germline. The V gene end was trimmed by 4 bases and the J gene end by 6 bases; junction bases not matched to a gene: 4. The CDR3 loop spans 13 amino acids. The chain's CDR3 is CASSSGQGAEAFF. For the CDR3, the DNA is TGTGCCAGCAGCTCGGGACAGGGAGCTGAAGCTTTCTTT.

Note on this clone: Other nucleotide sequences from this sample produce the same CDR3. DNA for the CDR3: TGTGCCAGCAGTGAAGGACATTCCTACGAGCAGTACTTC. Its protein is CASSEGHSYEQYF. The chain has TRBV6-1 and TRBJ2-7; D uncertain. CDR1 MNHNS and CDR2 SASEGT come from the germline V gene. The CDR3 has 13 residues. The V and J ends lost 1 base and 1 base respectively, with 5 bases between them.

The chain has TRBV6-5 and TRBJ1-2; D gene ambiguous. The CDR3 has 14 residues. V was cut by 3 bases and J by 5 bases, with 13 bases left in between. Germline V gene data show CDR1 as MNHEY and CDR2 as SVGAGI. In DNA, the CDR3 is TGTGCCAGCAGTTATCAGCCCCTCCTATATGGCTACACCTTC. Residues: CASSYQPLLYGYTF.

This chain joins TRBV2 and TRBJ2-7, with a tentative D call TRBD1 (6 bases). Per the germline V gene, CDR1 is SNHLY and CDR2 is FYNNEI. The length of the CDR3 is 14 residues. V gave up 6 bases and J gave up 4 bases, with 16 bases separating them. CDR3: CASRDRLPPYEQYF. CDR3 DNA: TGTGCCAGCAGGGACAGATTACCCCCGTACGAGCAGTACTTC.

The chain uses TRBV6-1 and TRBJ2-7; D is perhaps TRBD1 (5 bases). V lost 5 bases and J 1 base, leaving 9 bases between the germline ends. Germline V gene lookup returns CDR1 MNHNS and CDR2 SASEGT. CDR3 length: 13 amino acids. CDR3 residues: CASSNTGSYEQYF. For the CDR3, the DNA is TGTGCCAGCAGTAATACAGGTTCCTACGAGCAGTACTTC.

The chain uses TRBV15 and TRBJ2-7; tentative D call: TRBD2 (6 bases). This CDR3 region has 16 residues. The germline V gene has CDR1 LNHNV and CDR2 YYDKDF (reference sequence). Trimming stripped 0 bases from V and 3 bases from J, with 15 bases between. CDR3 sequence (DNA): TGTGCCACCAGCAGAGATGGCGGGGATAGCGACTACGAGCAGTACTTC. Translation gives CATSRDGGDSDYEQYF.

This clone was detected a few times. At the DNA level, this CDR3 is encoded by other sequences in the same sample as well. The chain combines TRBV7-9 with TRBJ1-2; D unclear. Trimming removed 5 bases from V and 2 bases from J, with 9 bases in between. There are 13 residues in the CDR3. Germline V gene lookup returns CDR1 SEHNR and CDR2 FQNEAQ (reference sequence). The CDR3 DNA is TGTGCCAGCAGCCTGGACGGGAACTATGGCTACACCTTC. Translated: CASSLDGNYGYTF.

This chain connects TRBV15 to TRBJ1-1; D unresolved. The CDR3 has 13 residues. The V gene's germline CDR1 is LNHNV and CDR2 YYDKDF (reference sequence). With 0 bases removed from V and 3 bases from J, the gap between germline ends came to 5 bases. In DNA, the CDR3 is TGTGCCACCAGCAGAGATCAATACACTGAAGCTTTCTTT. The encoded protein is CATSRDQYTEAFF. Filled out from reference TRBV15 and TRBJ1-1, the complete variable domain reads DAMVIQNPRYQVTQFGKPVTLSCSQTLNHNVMYWYQQKSSQAPKLLFHYYDKDFNNEADTPDNFQSRRPNTSFCFLDIRSPGLGDTAMYLCATSRDQYTEAFFGQGTRLTVV.

The chain joins TRBV15 to TRBJ2-1, with TRBD2 identical over 11 bases. Germline V gene sequence: CDR1 LNHNV, CDR2 YYDKDF (reference sequence). The CDR3 runs to 17 residues. The V segment lost 5 bases and the J segment 9 bases; nucleotides outside the gene matches: 15. The chain's CDR3 is CATSGGDRLAGGGEQFF. Written as DNA, the CDR3 is TGTGCCACCAGCGGGGGGGATCGGCTAGCGGGAGGTGGTGAGCAGTTCTTC.

CDR3 DNA: TGTGCCAGCAGCTTAAGGAGCGGGATGTACAATGAGCAGTTCTTC. Its protein product is CASSLRSGMYNEQFF. V usage is TRBV11-2 and J usage is TRBJ2-1, with 7 bases that match TRBD2. The V segment lost 2 bases and the J segment 4 bases; nucleotides outside the gene matches: 5. Germline CDR1 and CDR2: SGHAT and FQNNGV. CDR3 length: 15 amino acids.

V and J are TRBV11-2 and TRBJ1-1; no clear D gene. The germline V gene encodes CDR1 SGHAT and CDR2 FQNNGV. The CDR3 covers 12 residues. The V end lost 1 base, the J end lost 10 bases, and 10 bases lay between the germline ends. CDR3 in DNA: TGTGCCAGCAGCTTAGGTACAGTGAGAGCTTTCTTT. Its protein is CASSLGTVRAFF.

This sequence joins TRBV6-6 and TRBJ2-7, with a tentative D call TRBD2 (6 bases). V dropped 2 bases and J dropped 3 bases, with 14 bases sitting between them. The CDR3 has 15 amino acids. The germline V gene encodes CDR1 MNHNY and CDR2 SVGAGI (reference sequence). CDR3 sequence: CASSYKGDGGYEQYF. As DNA, the CDR3 is TGTGCCAGCAGTTACAAGGGAGACGGGGGCTACGAGCAGTACTTC.

This chain joins TRBV7-2 and TRBJ1-4, with D possibly matching TRBD1 (5 bases). Trimming pared 3 bases from V and 2 bases from J, leaving 10 bases between. CDR3 length equals 15 residues. Germline V CDR1 and CDR2: SGHTA, FQGNSA. CDR3 DNA: TGTGCCAGCAGCTTCATTCAGGGTACTAATGAAAAACTGTTTTTT. Its translation is CASSFIQGTNEKLFF.

The chain has TRBV6-6 and TRBJ1-2; D is perhaps TRBD1 (5 bases). The CDR3 is made up of 12 amino acids. CDR1 MNHNY and CDR2 SVGAGI come from the germline V gene (reference sequence). Trimming left V 7 bases short and J 6 bases short, with 12 bases between. CDR3 protein: CASNQGSDGYTF. CDR3 bases: TGTGCCAGCAACCAGGGTTCGGATGGCTACACCTTC.

The sample holds a few counts of this clone. This chain connects TRBV6-5 to TRBJ1-6; tentative D call: TRBD1 (5 bases). Trimming removed 3 bases from V and 9 bases from J, with 6 bases in between. From germline, CDR1 is MNHEY and CDR2 SVGAGI. This CDR3 comprises 12 residues. The CDR3 DNA is TGTGCCAGCAGTTATGGGGGTTCACCCCTCCACTTT. This gives the protein CASSYGGSPLHF.

CDR3 sequence reads: CASSHANGVLGEQYF. Written as DNA, the CDR3 is TGCGCCAGCAGCCACGCTAACGGGGTTCTTGGCGAGCAGTACTTC. The chain couples TRBV4-1 to TRBJ2-7; the D gene is possibly TRBD2 (5 bases). CDR1 and CDR2 (germline): MGHRA, YSYEKL. The V gene lost 3 bases and the J gene lost 6 bases, with 18 bases spanning the gap. The CDR3 runs 15 residues.

The chain recombines TRBV27 with TRBJ2-3; D is possibly TRBD2 (6 bases). The CDR3 contains 13 residues. Germline assignment: CDR1 MNHEY and CDR2 SMNVEV (reference sequence). V gave up 4 bases and J gave up 4 bases, with 9 bases separating them. Here the CDR3 DNA reads TGTGCCAGCAGTTATGGGGAGGCAGATACGCAGTATTTT. Its translation: CASSYGEADTQYF.

The chain recombines TRBV7-8 with TRBJ2-7; D may be TRBD1 or TRBD2 (5 bases each). Germline lookup yields CDR1 SGHVS and CDR2 FQNEAQ. The V gene lost 3 bases and the J gene lost 2 bases, with 17 bases spanning the gap. The CDR3 length is 16 residues. CDR3 residues: CASSFSGGGPTYEQYF. The CDR3 DNA reads TGTGCCAGCAGCTTCTCGGGTGGGGGACCCACCTACGAGCAGTACTTC.

In regard to this clone: Sequence at one end of the junction differs from germline and may be a read error. V and J are TRBV7-9 and TRBJ2-2; no reliable D call. CDR1 SEHNR and CDR2 FQNEAQ come from the germline V gene (reference sequence). CDR3 length: 11 residues. The CDR3 bases are TGTGCCAGCAGCTTTCTATTAGGGCCTACGTTT. This codes for CASSFLLGPTF.

V gene TRBV2 combines with J gene TRBJ2-1, with TRBD2 matching over 11 bases. V lost 4 bases, J lost 5 bases, and 4 bases stayed unmatched. Germline V gives CDR1 SNHLY, CDR2 FYNNEI. This CDR3 comprises 15 residues. The CDR3 here is CASSALAGEDNEQFF. CDR3 coding DNA: TGTGCCAGCAGTGCACTAGCGGGGGAAGACAATGAGCAGTTCTTC. The full variable domain, in which reference TRBV2 and TRBJ2-1 provide the parts outside the CDR3, is EPEVTQTPSHQVTQMGQEVILRCVPISNHLYFYWYRQILGQKVEFLVSFYNNEISEKSEIFDDQFSVERPDGSNFTLKIRSTKLEDSAMYFCASSALAGEDNEQFFGPGTRLTVL.

This clone was found once. The chain carries TRBV28 and TRBJ2-1; D not certain. The V gene's germline CDR1 is MDHEN and CDR2 SYDVKM. The ends were cut back, 3 bases at V and 10 bases at J, with 7 bases in the middle. The CDR3 has 11 amino acids. CDR3 nucleotides: TGTGCCAGCAGTTTCTCGAGGGAGCAGTTCTTC. Its protein product is CASSFSREQFF.

The rearrangement uses TRBV9 and TRBJ2-1; weak D call: TRBD2 (6 bases). This CDR3 has 15 residues. The V end lost 0 bases, the J end lost 3 bases, and 10 bases lay between the germline ends. Germline assignment: CDR1 SGDLS and CDR2 YYNGEE. The CDR3 DNA is TGTGCCAGCAGCGTAGCCCCGGGAGACTACAATGAGCAGTTCTTC. Translating it yields CASSVAPGDYNEQFF.

In nucleotides, the CDR3 is TGTGCCAGCAGCTTAGAACTGCACGAGCAGTACTTC. Translating gives CASSLELHEQYF. This chain uses TRBV11-2 with TRBJ2-7; D uncertain. In germline, CDR1 is SGHAT, CDR2 FQNNGV. Trimming stripped 0 bases from V and 5 bases from J, with 5 bases between. The length of the CDR3 is 12 residues.